One TCR beta chain is described in this entry. The antigen is not known. Germline V gene lookup returns CDR1 GTSNPN and CDR2 SVGIG (reference sequence). This CDR3 spans 15 amino acids. V dropped 1 base and J dropped 4 bases, with 14 bases sitting between them. These data belong to a study of CD8+ T cells in alopecia areata. Across the study: Treatment comprised oral tofacitinib, 5 to 10 mg twice daily, in treated patients. The duration of tofacitinib was 6 to 18 months, with 6 months off drug afterward.

Regarding treatment: oral pan-JAK inhibitor, 5-10 mg twice daily. Sequencing relied on a cDNA template that was reverse transcribed from extracted RNA. Sequencing used immunoSEQ multiplex PCR; TCRdb keeps in-frame clones, though not all of them. The sample lists about 200,000 clones, more than 30% seen once, with around 0.48% in the top ten. The study's findings and limits: Scalp sample sequencing also detects resident alphabeta T cells of normal skin.

The TCR sequence derives from a human donor with alopecia areata. The chain joins TRBV30 to TRBJ1-5; D not certain. The material sequenced was CD4+ T cells sorted from blood, taken at approximately week 30, from a patient treated with tofacitinib. The chain's CDR3 is CAWSDFSRKNQPQHF. Here the CDR3 DNA reads TGTGCCTGGAGTGATTTTAGTAGAAAGAATCAGCCCCAGCATTTT.